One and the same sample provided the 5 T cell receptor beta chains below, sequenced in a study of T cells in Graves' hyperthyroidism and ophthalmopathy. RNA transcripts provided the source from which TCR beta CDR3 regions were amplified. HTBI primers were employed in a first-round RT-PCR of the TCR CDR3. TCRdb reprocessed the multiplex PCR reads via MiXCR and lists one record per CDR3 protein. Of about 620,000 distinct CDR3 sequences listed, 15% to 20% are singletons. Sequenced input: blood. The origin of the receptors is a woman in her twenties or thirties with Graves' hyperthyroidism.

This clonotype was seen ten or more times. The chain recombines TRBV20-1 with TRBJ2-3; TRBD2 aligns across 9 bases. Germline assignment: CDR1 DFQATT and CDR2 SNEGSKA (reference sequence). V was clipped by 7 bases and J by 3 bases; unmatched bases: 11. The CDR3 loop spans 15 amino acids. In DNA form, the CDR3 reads TGCAGTGACACCCGGGCGGGAGGGGGAACAGATACGCAGTATTTT. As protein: CSDTRAGGGTDTQYF.

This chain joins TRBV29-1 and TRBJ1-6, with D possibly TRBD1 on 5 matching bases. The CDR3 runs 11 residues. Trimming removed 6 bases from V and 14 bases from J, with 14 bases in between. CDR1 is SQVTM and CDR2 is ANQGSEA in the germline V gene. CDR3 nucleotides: TGCAGCGTCCGGTTAGGGGAGACCCTCCACTTT. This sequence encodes CSVRLGETLHF.

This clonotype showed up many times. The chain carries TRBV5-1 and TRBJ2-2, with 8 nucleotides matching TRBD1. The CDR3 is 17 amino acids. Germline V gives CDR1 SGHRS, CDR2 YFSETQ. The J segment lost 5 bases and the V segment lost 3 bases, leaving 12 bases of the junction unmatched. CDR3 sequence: CASSYWAGTGLTGELFF. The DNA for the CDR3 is TGCGCCAGCAGCTACTGGGCCGGGACAGGCCTTACCGGGGAGCTGTTTTTT.

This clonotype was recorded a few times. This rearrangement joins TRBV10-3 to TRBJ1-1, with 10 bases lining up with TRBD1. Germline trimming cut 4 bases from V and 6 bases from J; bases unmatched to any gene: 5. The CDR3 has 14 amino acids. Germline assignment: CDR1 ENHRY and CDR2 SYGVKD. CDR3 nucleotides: TGTGCCATCAGTGGGACAGGGGGAAACGCTGAAGCTTTCTTT. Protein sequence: CAISGTGGNAEAFF.

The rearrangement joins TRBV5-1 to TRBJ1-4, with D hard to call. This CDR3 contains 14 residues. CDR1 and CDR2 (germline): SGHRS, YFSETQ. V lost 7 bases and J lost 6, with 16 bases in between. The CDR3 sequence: CASGLGSGDEKLFF. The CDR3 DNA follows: TGCGCCAGCGGACTTGGATCGGGAGATGAAAAACTGTTTTTT.